A single sample is the source of the 14 T cell receptor beta chains below, sequenced in a study of T-cell reconstitution after alpha-beta-depleted transplantation in children. It was with unique molecular identifiers that the TCRbeta library was prepared. One entry per CDR3 protein results from TCRdb running MiXCR on the PCR reads. Of 610,000 or so distinct CDR3 sequences in the sample, 27% were seen once. The source was PBMCs, collected before TCRalphabeta/CD19-depleted stem cell transplant. These receptors were collected from a boy under three years old with Wiskott-Aldrich syndrome, due to receive a stem cell transplant.

This clonotype was seen only a few times. The chain has TRBV27 and TRBJ1-5; no definite D call. Germline V gives CDR1 MNHEY, CDR2 SMNVEV (reference sequence). The V end lost 5 bases, the J end lost 2 bases, and 7 bases lay between the germline ends. The CDR3 totals 13 residues. The CDR3 sequence is CASSPTRNQPQHF. DNA of the CDR3: TGTGCCAGCAGTCCCACGCGCAATCAGCCCCAGCATTTT.

J is TRBJ2-1 and V is TRBV13, with D possibly being TRBD2 (5 bases). Trimming cost V 6 bases and J 3 bases, with 12 bases left between them. Germline CDR1 reads PRHDT; CDR2 reads FYEKMQ (reference sequence). There are 14 residues in the CDR3. CDR3 DNA: TGTGCCAGCAGTACTAGTAGGATCTACAATGAGCAGTTCTTC. Its translation is CASSTSRIYNEQFF.

This clonotype was seen a few times. This chain connects TRBV5-5 to TRBJ1-6, with 8 positions matching TRBD1. Germline V lookup: CDR1 SGHKS, CDR2 YYEKEE (reference sequence). The CDR3 length is 16 residues. V shed 4 bases, J shed 3 bases, and the junction held 6 bases outside the gene matches. The CDR3 region is CASSGDRGFYNSPLHF. CDR3 sequence (DNA): TGTGCCAGCAGCGGAGACAGGGGATTCTATAATTCACCCCTCCACTTT.

The V and J genes are TRBV2 and TRBJ2-1; 11 positions match TRBD2. Trimming at V came to 4 bases and at J to 9 bases, leaving 5 bases not matched to a gene. The CDR3 covers 14 residues. The germline V gene encodes CDR1 SNHLY and CDR2 FYNNEI. The CDR3 sequence is CASSGTSGSPEQFF. For the CDR3, the DNA is TGTGCCAGCAGTGGTACTAGCGGGAGCCCTGAGCAGTTCTTC.

This clonotype was picked up a small number of times. The chain recombines TRBV28 with TRBJ2-2; a possible D gene is TRBD2 (5 bases). CDR3 length: 14 residues. Trimming pared 2 bases from V and 6 bases from J, leaving 10 bases between. The germline CDR1 and CDR2 sequences are MDHEN and SYDVKM. The CDR3 DNA reads TGTGCCAGCAGTTTACCGGACGGGGCCGGGGAGCTGTTTTTT. This translates into CASSLPDGAGELFF.

The chain employs TRBV5-1 and TRBJ2-1, with 8 nucleotides matching TRBD1. This CDR3 is built from 15 residues. The ends lost 4 bases at V and 4 bases at J; junction bases unmatched: 7. Germline assignment: CDR1 SGHRS and CDR2 YFSETQ. This CDR3 is CASSIGTGGYNEQFF. The CDR3 DNA reads TGCGCCAGCAGCATAGGGACAGGCGGGTACAATGAGCAGTTCTTC.

This chain connects TRBV4-1 to TRBJ2-1, with TRBD2 identical over 13 bases. The J segment lost 10 bases and the V segment lost 0 bases, leaving 6 bases of the junction unmatched. The CDR3 length is 16 residues. Germline V lookup: CDR1 MGHRA, CDR2 YSYEKL. CDR3 DNA: TGCGCCAGCAGCCAAGAGGGACTAGCGGGAAGGAAAGAGCAGTTCTTC. Translated: CASSQEGLAGRKEQFF.

The chain links TRBV27 to TRBJ2-7; TRBD2 aligns across 16 bases. Trimming removed 6 bases from V and 4 bases from J; junction bases left unmatched: 6. Germline CDR1 reads MNHEY; CDR2 reads SMNVEV (reference sequence). The CDR3 has 16 amino acids. The CDR3, as DNA: TGTGCCAGCAGCCGCCCGGGACTAGCGGGAGGGTACGAGCAGTACTTC. Translation: CASSRPGLAGGYEQYF.

This clonotype showed up just once. The junction departs from germline at one end; a sequencing error may be responsible. This chain connects TRBV28 to TRBJ2-1; D might be TRBD1 (6 bases). The CDR3 has 14 residues. CDR1 is MDHEN, CDR2 SYDVKM, per germline. CDR3 in amino acids: CAGSNQGNDNEQSF. The CDR3 coding sequence is TGTGCCGGATCAAACCAGGGGAACGACAATGAGCAGTCCTTC.

This clonotype was seen only a few times. This chain joins TRBV5-1 and TRBJ1-1; D is ambiguous. CDR3 length equals 15 residues. CDR1 and CDR2 (germline): SGHRS, YFSETQ. The V gene lost 0 bases and the J gene lost 2 bases, with 11 bases spanning the gap. The CDR3 protein is CASSLAATGNTEAFF. In DNA, the CDR3 is TGCGCCAGCAGCTTGGCAGCAACCGGCAACACTGAAGCTTTCTTT.

This clonotype turned up a few times. This sequence joins TRBV15 and TRBJ2-1, with TRBD2 matching 8 bases. Germline loops: CDR1 LNHNV, CDR2 YYDKDF (reference sequence). V shed 0 bases and J 4 bases; nucleotides not matched to a gene: 2. The CDR3 spans 15 residues. CDR3 loop: CATSRDGTSYNEQFF. The DNA for the CDR3 is TGTGCCACCAGCAGAGACGGGACTAGTTACAATGAGCAGTTCTTC.

This clonotype was detected many times. This chain uses TRBV5-1 with TRBJ2-5; TRBD2 might be the D (6 bases). The CDR3 runs 14 residues. Looked up from germline, CDR1 is SGHRS and CDR2 is YFSETQ. Trimming cost V 0 bases and J 3 bases, with 9 bases left between them. CDR3 region: CASSLVLAKETQYF. DNA of the CDR3: TGCGCCAGCAGCTTGGTACTAGCCAAAGAGACCCAGTACTTC. Variable domain in full (rest from reference TRBV5-1 and TRBJ2-5): KAGVTQTPRYLIKTRGQQVTLSCSPISGHRSVSWYQQTPGQGLQFLFEYFSETQRNKGNFPGRFSGRQFSNSRSEMNVSTLELGDSALYLCASSLVLAKETQYFGPGTRLLVL.

This clonotype was counted a few times. V is TRBV12-3 or TRBV12-4 and J is TRBJ2-1; D not resolved. This CDR3 spans 11 amino acids. Trimming stripped 4 bases from V and 8 bases from J, with 6 bases between. CDR3 residues: CASSSPHEQFF. DNA for the CDR3: TGTGCCAGCAGTTCCCCCCATGAGCAGTTCTTC.

This clonotype was observed a handful of times. The chain recombines TRBV5-1 with TRBJ2-7; the match to TRBD2 covers 8 bases. CDR3 length: 14 residues. Germline lookup yields CDR1 SGHRS and CDR2 YFSETQ. V shed 4 bases and J 5 bases; nucleotides not matched to a gene: 8. The CDR3 DNA follows: TGCGCCAGCAGCAGGGTAGCGGGACTAGACGAGCAGTACTTC. Its translation: CASSRVAGLDEQYF.